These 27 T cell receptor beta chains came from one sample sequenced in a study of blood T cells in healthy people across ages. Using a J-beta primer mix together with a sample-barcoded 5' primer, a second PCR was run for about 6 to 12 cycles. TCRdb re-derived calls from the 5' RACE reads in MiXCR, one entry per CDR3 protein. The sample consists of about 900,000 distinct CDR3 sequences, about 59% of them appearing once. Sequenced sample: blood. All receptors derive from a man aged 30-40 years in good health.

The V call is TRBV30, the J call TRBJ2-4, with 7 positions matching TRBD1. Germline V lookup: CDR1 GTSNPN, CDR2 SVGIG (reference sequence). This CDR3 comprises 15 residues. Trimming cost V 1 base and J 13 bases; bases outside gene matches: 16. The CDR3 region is CAWSAYRGIEGKQYF. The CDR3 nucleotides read TGTGCCTGGAGTGCCTACAGGGGAATTGAAGGCAAGCAGTACTTC.

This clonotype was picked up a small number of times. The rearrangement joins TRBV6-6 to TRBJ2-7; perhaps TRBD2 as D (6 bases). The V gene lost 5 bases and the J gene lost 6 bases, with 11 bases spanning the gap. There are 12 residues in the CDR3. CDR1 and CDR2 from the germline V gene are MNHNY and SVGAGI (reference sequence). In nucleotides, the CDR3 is TGTGCCAGCAGTAACGGGGGTTCCGAGCAGTACTTC. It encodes CASSNGGSEQYF.

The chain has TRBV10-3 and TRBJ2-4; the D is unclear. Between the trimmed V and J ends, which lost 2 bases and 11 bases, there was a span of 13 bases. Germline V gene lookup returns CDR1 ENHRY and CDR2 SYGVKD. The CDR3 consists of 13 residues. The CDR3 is CAISEVGKGLQYF. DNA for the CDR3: TGTGCCATCAGTGAGGTGGGGAAAGGTCTTCAGTACTTC.

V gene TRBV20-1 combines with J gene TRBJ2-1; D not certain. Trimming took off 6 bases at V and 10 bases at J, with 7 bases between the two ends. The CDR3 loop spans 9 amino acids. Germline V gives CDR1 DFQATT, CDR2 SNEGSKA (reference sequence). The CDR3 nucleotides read TGCAGTGCCGATTGGGAGCAGTTCTTC. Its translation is CSADWEQFF.

CDR3 sequence reads: CASSPGSVGVGEQFF. CDR3 coding DNA: TGTGCCAGCAGCCCGGGTAGCGTGGGGGTTGGTGAGCAGTTCTTC. This chain connects TRBV27 to TRBJ2-1; tentatively, D is TRBD1 or TRBD2 (5 bases each). CDR3 length: 15 amino acids. The V end lost 6 bases, the J end lost 9 bases, and 21 bases lay between the germline ends. The germline CDR1 and CDR2 sequences are MNHEY and SMNVEV (reference sequence).

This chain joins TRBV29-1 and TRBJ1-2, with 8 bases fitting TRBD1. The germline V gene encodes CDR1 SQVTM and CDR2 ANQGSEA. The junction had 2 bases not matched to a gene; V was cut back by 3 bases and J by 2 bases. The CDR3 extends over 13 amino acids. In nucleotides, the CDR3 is TGCAGCGTTGATCAGGGGGCAAACTATGGCTACACCTTC. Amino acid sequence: CSVDQGANYGYTF.

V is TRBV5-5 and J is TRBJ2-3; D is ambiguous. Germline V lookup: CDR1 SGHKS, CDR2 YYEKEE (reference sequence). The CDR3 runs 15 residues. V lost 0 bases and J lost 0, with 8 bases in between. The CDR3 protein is CASSLASPSTDTQYF. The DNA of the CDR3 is TGTGCCAGCAGCTTGGCTTCCCCAAGCACAGATACGCAGTATTTT.

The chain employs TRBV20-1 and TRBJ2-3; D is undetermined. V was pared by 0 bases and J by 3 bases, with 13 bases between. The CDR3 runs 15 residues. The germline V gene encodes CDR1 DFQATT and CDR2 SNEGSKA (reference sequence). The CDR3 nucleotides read TGCAGTGCTAGAGAACAGCCCGTAGGGACAGATACGCAGTATTTT. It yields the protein CSAREQPVGTDTQYF.

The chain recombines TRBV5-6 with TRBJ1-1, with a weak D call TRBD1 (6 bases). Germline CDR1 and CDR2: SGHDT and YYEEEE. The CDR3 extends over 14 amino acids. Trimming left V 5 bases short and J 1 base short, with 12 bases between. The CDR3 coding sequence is TGTGCCAGCAGTTCGTGGACAGAGAACACTGAAGCTTTCTTT. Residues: CASSSWTENTEAFF.

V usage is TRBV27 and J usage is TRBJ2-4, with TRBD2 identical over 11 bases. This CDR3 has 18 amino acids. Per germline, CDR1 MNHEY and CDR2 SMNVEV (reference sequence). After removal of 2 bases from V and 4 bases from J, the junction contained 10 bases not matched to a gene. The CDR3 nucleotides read TGTGCCAGCAGTTTAACGGTCCTAGCGGGGGGCGGTAAAAACATTCAGTACTTC. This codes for CASSLTVLAGGGKNIQYF.

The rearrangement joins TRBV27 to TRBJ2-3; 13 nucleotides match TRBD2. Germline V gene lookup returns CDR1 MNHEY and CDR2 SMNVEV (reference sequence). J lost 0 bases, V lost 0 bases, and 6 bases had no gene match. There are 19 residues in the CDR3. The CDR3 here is CASSLSATSGGSSTDTQYF. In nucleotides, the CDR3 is TGTGCCAGCAGTTTATCGGCGACTAGCGGGGGGTCAAGCACAGATACGCAGTATTTT.

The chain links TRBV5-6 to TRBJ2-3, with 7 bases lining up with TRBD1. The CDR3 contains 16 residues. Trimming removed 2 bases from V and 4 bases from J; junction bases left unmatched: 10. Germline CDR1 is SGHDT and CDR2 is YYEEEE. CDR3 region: CASSLQPGGRSDTQYF. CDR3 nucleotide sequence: TGTGCCAGCAGCTTACAGCCAGGGGGTCGGTCAGATACGCAGTATTTT.

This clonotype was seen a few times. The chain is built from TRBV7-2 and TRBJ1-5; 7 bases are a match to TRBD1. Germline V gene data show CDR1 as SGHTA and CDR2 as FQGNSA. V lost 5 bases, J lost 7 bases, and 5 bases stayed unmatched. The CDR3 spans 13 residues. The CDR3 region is CASSGTERQPQHF. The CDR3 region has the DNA TGTGCCAGCAGCGGGACAGAACGCCAGCCCCAGCATTTT.

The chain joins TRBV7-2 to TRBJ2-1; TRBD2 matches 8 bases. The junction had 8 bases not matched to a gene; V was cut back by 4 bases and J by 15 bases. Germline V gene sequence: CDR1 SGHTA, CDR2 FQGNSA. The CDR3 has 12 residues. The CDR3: CASSSAREGRFF. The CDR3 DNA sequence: TGTGCCAGCAGCTCTGCTCGGGAGGGTCGGTTCTTC.

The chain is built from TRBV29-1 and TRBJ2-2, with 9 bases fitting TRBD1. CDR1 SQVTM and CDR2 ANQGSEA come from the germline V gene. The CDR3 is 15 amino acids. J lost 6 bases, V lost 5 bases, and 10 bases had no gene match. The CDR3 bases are TGCAGCGTTCACATACAGGGGGCGCAATCCGGGGAGCTGTTTTTT. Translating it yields CSVHIQGAQSGELFF.

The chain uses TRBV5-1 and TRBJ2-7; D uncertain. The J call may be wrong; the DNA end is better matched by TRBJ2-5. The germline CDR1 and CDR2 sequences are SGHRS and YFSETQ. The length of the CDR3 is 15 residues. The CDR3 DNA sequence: TGCGCCAGCAGCGGCACACCGGGTCCCCAAGAGACCCAGTACTTC. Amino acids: CASSGTPGPQETQYF.

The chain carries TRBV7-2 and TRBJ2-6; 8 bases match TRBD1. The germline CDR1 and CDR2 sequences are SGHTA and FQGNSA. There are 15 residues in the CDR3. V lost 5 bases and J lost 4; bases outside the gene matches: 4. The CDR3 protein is CASSRTGYGANVLTF. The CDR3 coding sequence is TGTGCCAGCAGCAGGACAGGGTACGGGGCCAACGTCCTGACTTTC.

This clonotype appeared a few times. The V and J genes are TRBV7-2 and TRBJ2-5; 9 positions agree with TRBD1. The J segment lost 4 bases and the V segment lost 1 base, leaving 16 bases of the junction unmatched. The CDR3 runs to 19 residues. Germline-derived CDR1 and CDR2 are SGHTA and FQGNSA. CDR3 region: CASSLEILPPTGGGETQYF. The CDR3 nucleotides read TGTGCCAGCAGCTTAGAGATTCTACCCCCGACAGGGGGAGGAGAGACCCAGTACTTC.

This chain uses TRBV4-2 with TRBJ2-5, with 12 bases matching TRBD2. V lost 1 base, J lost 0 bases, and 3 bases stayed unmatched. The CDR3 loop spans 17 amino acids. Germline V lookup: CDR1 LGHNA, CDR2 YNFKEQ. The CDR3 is CASSQGTSGTYQETQYF. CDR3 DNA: TGTGCCAGCAGCCAAGGGACTAGCGGGACGTACCAAGAGACCCAGTACTTC.

CDR3 sequence (DNA): TGCAGCGTTCTGTCGAGCGGGGGTAACAGGTGTACGCAGTATTTT. It is translated as CSVLSSGGNRCTQYF. This rearrangement joins TRBV29-1 to TRBJ2-3; 8 nucleotides match TRBD2. V was pared by 5 bases and J by 8 bases, with 15 bases of the junction left unmatched. Germline CDR1 is SQVTM and CDR2 is ANQGSEA. This CDR3 is 15 amino acids long.

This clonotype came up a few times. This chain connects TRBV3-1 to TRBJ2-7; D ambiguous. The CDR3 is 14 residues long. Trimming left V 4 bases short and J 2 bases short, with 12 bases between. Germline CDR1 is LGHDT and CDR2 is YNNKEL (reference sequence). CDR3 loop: CASSPQDGAYEQYF. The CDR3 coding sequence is TGTGCCAGCAGCCCCCAGGACGGAGCCTACGAGCAGTACTTC.

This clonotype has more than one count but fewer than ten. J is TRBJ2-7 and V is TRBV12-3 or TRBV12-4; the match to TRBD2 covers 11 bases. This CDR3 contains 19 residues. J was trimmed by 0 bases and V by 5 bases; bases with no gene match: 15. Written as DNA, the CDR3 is TGTGCCAGCAGTCCGAACCTGGGCCTAGCGGGGGGCAGCTCCTACGAGCAGTACTTC. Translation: CASSPNLGLAGGSSYEQYF.

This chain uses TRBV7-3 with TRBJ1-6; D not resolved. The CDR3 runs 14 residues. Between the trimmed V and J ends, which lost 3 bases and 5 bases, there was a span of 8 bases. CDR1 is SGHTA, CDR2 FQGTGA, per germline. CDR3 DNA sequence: TGTGCCAGCAGCTTGGGGTTTAATAATTCACCCCTCCACTTT. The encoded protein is CASSLGFNNSPLHF.

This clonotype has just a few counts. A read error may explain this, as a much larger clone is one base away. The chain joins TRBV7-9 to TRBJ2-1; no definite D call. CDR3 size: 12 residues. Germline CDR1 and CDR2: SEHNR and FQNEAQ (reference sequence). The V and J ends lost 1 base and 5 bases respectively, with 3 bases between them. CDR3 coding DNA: TGTGCCAGCAGCTTAGAGGACAATGAGCAGTTCTTC. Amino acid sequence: CASSLEDNEQFF.

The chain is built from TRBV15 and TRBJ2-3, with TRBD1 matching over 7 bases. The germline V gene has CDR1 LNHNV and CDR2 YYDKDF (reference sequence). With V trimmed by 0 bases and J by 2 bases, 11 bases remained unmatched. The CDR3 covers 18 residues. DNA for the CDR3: TGTGCCACCAGCAGAGATCGTTCCGACAGGGCCTTCACAGATACGCAGTATTTT. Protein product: CATSRDRSDRAFTDTQYF.

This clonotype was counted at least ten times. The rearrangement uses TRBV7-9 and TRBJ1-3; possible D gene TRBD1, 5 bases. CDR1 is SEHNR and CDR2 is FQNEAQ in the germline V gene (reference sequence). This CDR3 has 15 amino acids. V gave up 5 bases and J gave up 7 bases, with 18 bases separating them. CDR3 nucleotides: TGTGCCAGCAGCCAACCGGGACGCCTTGGGAACACCATATATTTT. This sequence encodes CASSQPGRLGNTIYF. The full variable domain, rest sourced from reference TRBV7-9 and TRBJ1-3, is DTGVSQNPRHKITKRGQNVTFRCDPISEHNRLYWYRQTLGQGPEFLTYFQNEAQLEKSRLLSDRFSAERPKGSFSTLEIQRTEQGDSAMYLCASSQPGRLGNTIYFGEGSWLTVV.

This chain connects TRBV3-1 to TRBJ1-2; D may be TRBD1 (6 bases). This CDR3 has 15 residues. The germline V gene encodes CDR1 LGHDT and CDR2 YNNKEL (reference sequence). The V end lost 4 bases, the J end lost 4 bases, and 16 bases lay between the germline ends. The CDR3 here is CASSPRQVRPYGYTF. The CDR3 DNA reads TGTGCCAGCAGCCCCAGACAGGTCCGTCCCTATGGCTACACCTTC. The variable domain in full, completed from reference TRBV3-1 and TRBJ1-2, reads DTAVSQTPKYLVTQMGNDKSIKCEQNLGHDTMYWYKQDSKKFLKIMFSYNNKELIINETVPNRFSPKSPDKAHLNLHINSLELGDSAVYFCASSPRQVRPYGYTFGSGTRLTVV.